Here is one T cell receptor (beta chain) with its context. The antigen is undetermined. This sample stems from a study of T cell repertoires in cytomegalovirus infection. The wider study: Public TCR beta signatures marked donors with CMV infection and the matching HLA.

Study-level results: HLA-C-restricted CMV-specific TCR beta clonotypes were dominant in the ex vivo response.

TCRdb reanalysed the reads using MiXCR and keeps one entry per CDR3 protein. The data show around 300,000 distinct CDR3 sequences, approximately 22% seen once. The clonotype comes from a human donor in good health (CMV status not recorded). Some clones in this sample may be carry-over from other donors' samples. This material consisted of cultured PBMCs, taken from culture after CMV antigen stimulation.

CDR3 sequence reads: CASSPKGPEQYF. The CDR3 DNA follows: TGTGCCAGCTCACCAAAGGGGCCGGAGCAGTACTTC. The chain couples TRBV18 to TRBJ2-7; tentative D call: TRBD1 (5 bases). The CDR3 spans 12 residues. V was pared by 2 bases and J by 7 bases, with 9 bases between. The V gene's germline CDR1 is KGHSH and CDR2 LQKENI.